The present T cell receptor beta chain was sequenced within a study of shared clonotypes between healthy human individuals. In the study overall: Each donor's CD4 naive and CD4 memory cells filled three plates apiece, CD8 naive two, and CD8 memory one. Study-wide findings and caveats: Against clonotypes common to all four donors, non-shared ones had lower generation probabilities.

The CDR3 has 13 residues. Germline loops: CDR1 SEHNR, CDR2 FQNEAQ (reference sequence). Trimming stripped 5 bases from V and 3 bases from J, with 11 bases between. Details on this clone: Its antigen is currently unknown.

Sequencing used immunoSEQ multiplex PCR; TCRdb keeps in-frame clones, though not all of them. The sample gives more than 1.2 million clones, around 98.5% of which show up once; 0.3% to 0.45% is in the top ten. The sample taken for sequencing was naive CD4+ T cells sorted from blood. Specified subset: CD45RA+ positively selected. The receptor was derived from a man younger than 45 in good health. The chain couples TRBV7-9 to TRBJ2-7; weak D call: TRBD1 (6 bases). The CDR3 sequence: CASSVRDNYEQYF. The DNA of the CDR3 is TGTGCCAGCAGCGTTAGGGACAACTACGAGCAGTACTTC.